This T cell receptor (beta chain) was recorded in a study of radiotherapy plus CTLA-4 blockade in lung cancer. This clone was detected ten times or more. This CDR3 comprises 13 residues. In germline, CDR1 is SNHLY, CDR2 FYNNEI. The V end was cut by 3 bases, the J end by 3 bases, with 9 bases between. Sequenced by immunoSEQ multiplex PCR; TCRdb stores in-frame clones only, minus some. Found here are approximately 60,000 clones, almost 85% of them singletons; the top ten hold 6% to 7%. This sample comprised peripheral blood, obtained from a patient treated with radiotherapy plus ipilimumab. The chain couples TRBV2 to TRBJ2-7, with TRBD2 as a possible D gene (5 bases). The origin of this receptor is a human donor with non-small cell lung cancer whose response to radiotherapy plus ipilimumab could not be evaluated. The CDR3 nucleotides read TGTGCCAGCAGTGACATAGCGAGCTACGAGCAGTACTTC. It codes for CASSDIASYEQYF.